This entry lists 9 T cell receptor beta chains sequenced from one sample in a study of cytomegalovirus exposure and HLA in healthy donors (dated by TCRdb to 2016 to 2017). Preparation of the library involved the immunoSEQ multiplex PCR assay. TCRdb's version of the immuneACCESS table is confined to in-frame rearrangements and falls short of the full clone set. An unresolved V gene accounts for under half of the shortfall where checked; the remainder is of unknown origin. The sample table records roughly 60,000 clones; 85% to 95% of these occur just once. The top ten hold roughly 6.3% of the sample. Sequencing was performed on PBMCs. The receptor source for this set is a woman in her late teens or twenties in good health and CMV-seropositive.

This chain uses TRBV2 with TRBJ2-1; a possible D gene is TRBD2 (5 bases). V lost 8 bases and J 7 bases, leaving 15 bases between the germline ends. This CDR3 comprises 13 residues. Germline-derived CDR1 and CDR2 are SNHLY and FYNNEI. The CDR3: CASSVGDVNEQFF. The CDR3 DNA sequence: TGTGCCAGCTCCGTCGGGGATGTAAATGAGCAGTTCTTC.

The V call is TRBV5-5, the J call TRBJ2-2; 8 bases agree with TRBD1. Unmatched junction bases numbered 11, after V lost 1 base and J lost 0 bases. Germline CDR1 SGHKS, CDR2 YYEKEE (reference sequence). The CDR3 has 19 residues. CDR3 in DNA: TGTGCCAGCAGCTTGCACAACAGGGGGTCGCTAACGAACACCGGGGAGCTGTTTTTT. Translating it yields CASSLHNRGSLTNTGELFF.

The CDR3 sequence is CASSVGGDTDTQYF. The CDR3 DNA follows: TGTGCCAGCAGCGTAGGGGGGGATACAGATACGCAGTATTTT. The chain couples TRBV9 to TRBJ2-3; tentative D call: TRBD2 (6 bases). Germline CDR1 reads SGDLS; CDR2 reads YYNGEE. This CDR3 comprises 14 residues. Deletions cut 0 bases from V and 3 bases from J, with 8 bases between.

V gene TRBV19 combines with J gene TRBJ2-6, with D tentatively TRBD2 (5 bases). The CDR3 runs to 18 residues. The ends were cut back, 4 bases at V and 1 base at J, with 17 bases in the middle. Germline V gene data show CDR1 as LNHDA and CDR2 as SQIVND (reference sequence). The CDR3 region is CASSSFDRGLSGANVLTF. The DNA of the CDR3 is TGTGCCAGTAGTAGCTTTGATCGTGGACTTTCTGGGGCCAACGTCCTGACTTTC.

This clone was observed once. V usage is TRBV5-1 and J usage is TRBJ2-1, with 8 bases that match TRBD1. Germline values: CDR1 SGHRS, CDR2 YFSETQ. V shed 3 bases, J shed 8 bases, and the junction held 10 bases outside the gene matches. The CDR3 has 15 amino acids. The DNA for the CDR3 is TGCGCCAGCAGCTCCCCGGGACAGGTTAGCGATGAGCAGTTCTTC. Its translation: CASSSPGQVSDEQFF.

V is TRBV5-1 and J is TRBJ1-2, with TRBD1 identical over 8 bases. This CDR3 spans 15 amino acids. Germline V lookup: CDR1 SGHRS, CDR2 YFSETQ. V lost 3 bases, J lost 7 bases, and 11 bases stayed unmatched. The chain's CDR3 is CASSSYVDRGSGYTF. Here the CDR3 DNA reads TGCGCCAGCAGCTCCTATGTCGACAGGGGAAGTGGCTACACCTTC.

The CDR3 DNA reads as TGTGCCAGCAGGCCGGACAGGGAAGAAAAACTGTTTTTT. It specifies CASRPDREEKLFF. The rearrangement links TRBV6-1 to TRBJ1-4; 8 nucleotides agree with TRBD1. In germline, CDR1 is MNHNS, CDR2 SASEGT. Unmatched junction bases numbered 5, after V lost 6 bases and J lost 8 bases. CDR3 length: 13 residues.

The chain combines TRBV29-1 with TRBJ2-7, with 8 bases fitting TRBD1. J lost 3 bases, V lost 4 bases, and 14 bases had no gene match. In germline, CDR1 is SQVTM, CDR2 ANQGSEA. The CDR3 totals 16 residues. The CDR3 DNA reads TGCAGCGTTGCTAGGCAGGGGGCCGGTAAGGTCTACGAGCAGTACTTC. Translated, it gives CSVARQGAGKVYEQYF.

The J gene is TRBJ2-7, the V gene TRBV11-2, with TRBD1 matching over 11 bases. Germline lookup yields CDR1 SGHAT and CDR2 FQNNGV. CDR3 length: 14 amino acids. J gave up 4 bases and V 8 bases, and 7 bases lay outside the gene matches. The CDR3 is CASGRTGGWYEQYF. The CDR3 DNA reads TGTGCCAGCGGCCGGACAGGGGGCTGGTACGAGCAGTACTTC.